One sample yielded the 17 T cell receptor beta chains listed below, sequenced in a study of T cell repertoires in cytomegalovirus infection. TCRdb re-called the reads through MiXCR, storing one row per CDR3 protein. This repertoire shows 800,000 to 950,000 distinct CDR3 sequences, 32% found once; its top ten account for around an eighth. For these receptors, no antigen is known. Sequenced material: cultured CD8+ T cells from PBMCs, taken from culture after CMV antigen stimulation. The receptors come from a human donor in good health (CMV status not recorded). Some clones in this sample may be carry-over from other donors' samples.

The rearrangement joins TRBV7-9 to TRBJ2-1, with 9 bases matching TRBD1. The junction had 9 bases not matched to a gene; V was cut back by 5 bases and J by 7 bases. The CDR3 consists of 15 residues. Germline V lookup: CDR1 SEHNR, CDR2 FQNEAQ (reference sequence). This CDR3 is CASSPQGASRNEQFF. CDR3 sequence (DNA): TGTGCCAGCAGCCCACAGGGGGCGTCTCGGAATGAGCAGTTCTTC.

The chain couples TRBV2 to TRBJ2-5; TRBD1 agrees at 8 bases. In germline, CDR1 is SNHLY, CDR2 FYNNEI. V was clipped by 6 bases and J by 0 bases; unmatched bases: 9. This CDR3 contains 16 residues. The CDR3 spells CASRNGQGRYQETQYF. In nucleotides, the CDR3 is TGTGCCAGCAGGAACGGACAGGGACGGTACCAAGAGACCCAGTACTTC.

The V gene is TRBV6-5, the J gene TRBJ2-2; D uncertain. Trimming shortened V by 2 bases and J by 2 bases, and 3 bases separated the two germline ends. CDR1 MNHEY and CDR2 SVGAGI come from the germline V gene. This CDR3 has 13 amino acids. The CDR3 spells CASSYHNTGELFF. DNA for the CDR3: TGTGCCAGCAGTTACCATAACACCGGGGAGCTGTTTTTT.

The chain has TRBV6-8 and TRBJ1-1, with no clear D. Germline CDR1 reads MNHGY; CDR2 reads SAAAGT. The CDR3 has 11 residues. Trimming removed 7 bases from V and 2 bases from J, with 5 bases in between. Here the CDR3 DNA reads TGTGCCAGCAAGGACAACACTGAAGCTTTCTTT. As protein: CASKDNTEAFF.

The chain carries TRBV6-2 or TRBV6-3 and TRBJ2-5, with D possibly TRBD1 on 6 matching bases. Trimming took off 2 bases at V and 5 bases at J, with 18 bases between the two ends. The V gene's germline CDR1 is MNHEY and CDR2 SVGEGT. The CDR3 runs 16 residues. The CDR3 spells CASSYLTGDFGETQYF. DNA of the CDR3: TGTGCCAGCAGTTACCTGACAGGAGATTTCGGTGAGACCCAGTACTTC.

V gene TRBV7-8 combines with J gene TRBJ1-5, with 10 bases lining up with TRBD1. J was trimmed by 7 bases and V by 5 bases; bases with no gene match: 8. The CDR3 covers 15 residues. Germline V CDR1 and CDR2: SGHVS, FQNEAQ. CDR3 sequence reads: CASSPSGTGVQPQHF. CDR3 nucleotide sequence: TGTGCCAGCAGCCCCTCCGGGACAGGGGTCCAGCCCCAGCATTTT.

The rearrangement joins TRBV12-3 or TRBV12-4 to TRBJ2-2; 8 bases map to TRBD1. This CDR3 has 17 residues. J lost 3 bases, V lost 6 bases, and 12 bases had no gene match. The DNA for the CDR3 is TGTGCCAGCAGCCCAGGTCAGGGGGCGAGGGACACCGGGGAGCTGTTTTTT. Translation: CASSPGQGARDTGELFF.

This clonotype has a count of ten or more. The chain couples TRBV7-2 to TRBJ2-2, with D perhaps TRBD2 (6 bases). Deletions cut 10 bases from V and 1 base from J, with 13 bases between. This CDR3 has 14 amino acids. CDR1 SGHTA and CDR2 FQGNSA come from the germline V gene. CDR3 region: CATHRRVNTGELFF. The CDR3 bases are TGTGCCACCCACAGGAGGGTGAACACCGGGGAGCTGTTTTTT. The full variable domain, with the rest looked up from reference TRBV7-2 and TRBJ2-2, is GAGVSQSPSNKVTEKGKDVELRCDPISGHTALYWYRQSLGQGLEFLIYFQGNSAPDKSGLPSDRFSAERTGGSVSTLTIQRTQQEDSAVYLCATHRRVNTGELFFGEGSRLTVL.

The gene calls are TRBV4-2 and TRBJ2-3; 8 bases align to TRBD1. The CDR3 runs to 13 residues. Trimming at V came to 6 bases and at J to 5 bases, leaving 4 bases not matched to a gene. From germline, CDR1 is LGHNA and CDR2 YNFKEQ. This chain's CDR3 is CASRATGGDTQYF. The CDR3 DNA reads as TGTGCCAGCAGGGCAACAGGGGGAGATACGCAGTATTTT.

This clonotype has just a few counts. This chain links TRBV4-3 with TRBJ2-5; 11 bases are a match to TRBD2. Germline assignment: CDR1 LGHNA and CDR2 YSLEER. The CDR3 covers 15 residues. With 3 bases clipped from V and 2 bases from J, the junction kept 2 bases outside the gene matches. The CDR3 sequence: CASSQGLAVQETQYF. The CDR3 region has the DNA TGCGCCAGCAGCCAGGGACTAGCGGTACAAGAGACCCAGTACTTC.

The V call is TRBV27, the J call TRBJ2-1; weak D call: TRBD1 (6 bases). The germline V and J ends were trimmed by 5 bases and 3 bases, with 14 bases remaining between them. The germline CDR1 and CDR2 sequences are MNHEY and SMNVEV (reference sequence). The CDR3 is 15 amino acids. CDR3 bases: TGTGCCAGCAGTGCCACAGGGATCGGCTACAATGAGCAGTTCTTC. This gives the protein CASSATGIGYNEQFF.

A word on this clonotype: At one end the junction does not follow the germline gene, possibly because of a read error. The chain couples TRBV7-7 to TRBJ2-3, with TRBD2 matching over 10 bases. CDR1 is SSHAT and CDR2 is FNYEAQ in the germline V gene (reference sequence). The CDR3 totals 15 residues. The CDR3 is CASSVGLAEYYTQYF. The DNA of the CDR3 is TGTGCTAGCAGCGTAGGACTAGCGGAATATTATACGCAGTATTTT.

The chain carries TRBV7-9 and TRBJ1-2; no clear D. The CDR3 contains 15 residues. Trimming shortened V by 4 bases and J by 1 base, and 13 bases separated the two germline ends. CDR1 is SEHNR and CDR2 is FQNEAQ in the germline V gene (reference sequence). The DNA of the CDR3 is TGTGCCAGCAGCTCTCCCCTGGACCTTAACTATGGCTACACCTTC. Its translation is CASSSPLDLNYGYTF. Variable domain in full (rest from reference TRBV7-9 and TRBJ1-2): DTGVSQNPRHKITKRGQNVTFRCDPISEHNRLYWYRQTLGQGPEFLTYFQNEAQLEKSRLLSDRFSAERPKGSFSTLEIQRTEQGDSAMYLCASSSPLDLNYGYTFGSGTRLTVV.

The gene calls are TRBV25-1 and TRBJ1-1, with 7 positions matching TRBD1. The CDR3 is made up of 12 amino acids. Germline CDR1 and CDR2: MGHDK and SYGVNS. J gave up 10 bases and V 5 bases, and 7 bases lay outside the gene matches. The CDR3 protein is CASSPGQIIAFF. In DNA, the CDR3 is TGTGCCAGCAGTCCGGGACAGATAATAGCTTTCTTT.

This CDR3 is CASNLAGGRSPLETQYF. The CDR3 nucleotides are TGCGCCAGCAACCTAGCGGGGGGCCGGTCCCCCCTGGAGACCCAGTACTTC. This chain uses TRBV10-2 with TRBJ2-5, with 11 bases matching TRBD2. Trimming removed 7 bases from V and 5 bases from J; junction bases left unmatched: 15. CDR1 is WSHSY and CDR2 is SAAADI in the germline V gene. The CDR3 covers 17 residues.

The V gene is TRBV7-8, the J gene TRBJ1-2; 10 nucleotides line up with TRBD1. V was pared by 3 bases and J by 0 bases, with 10 bases of the junction left unmatched. Germline-derived CDR1 and CDR2 are SGHVS and FQNEAQ. This CDR3 region has 18 residues. The CDR3 sequence is CASSLEGQGGYPNYGYTF. DNA of the CDR3: TGTGCCAGCAGCTTGGAAGGACAGGGGGGATACCCTAACTATGGCTACACCTTC.

The J gene is TRBJ2-7, the V gene TRBV27; TRBD1 matches 7 bases. CDR1 is MNHEY and CDR2 is SMNVEV in the germline V gene (reference sequence). This CDR3 is 15 amino acids long. Unmatched junction bases numbered 9, after V lost 0 bases and J lost 7 bases. The CDR3 region has the DNA TGTGCCAGCAGTTTATCGCACAGGGGAAGGGCTGAGCAGTACTTC. Its protein is CASSLSHRGRAEQYF.